This T cell receptor (beta chain) was recorded in a study of T cell repertoires in cytomegalovirus infection. Study observations and caveats: CMV-specific TCR beta clonotypes restricted by HLA-C dominated the ex vivo response.

Using its own MiXCR run on the reads, TCRdb lists one record per CDR3 protein. The profile covers about 310,000 distinct CDR3 sequences, with about 8.8% appearing a single time and approximately 2.3% taken by the ten largest. There are many counts of this clonotype. No antigen is known for it. Sequencing was done on a sample of PBMCs. This receptor was taken from a human donor in good health (CMV status not recorded). Some clones in this sample may be carry-over from other donors' samples.

The CDR3 here is CSARQGSVADTQYF. CDR3 nucleotides: TGCAGTGCTAGGCAGGGCAGTGTGGCAGATACGCAGTATTTT. The chain combines TRBV20-1 with TRBJ2-3; a possible D gene is TRBD1 (5 bases). CDR3 length equals 14 residues. Germline loops: CDR1 DFQATT, CDR2 SNEGSKA (reference sequence). V was clipped by 3 bases and J by 4 bases, with 14 bases between them.